The T cell receptor (beta chain) described here comes from a study of neoadjuvant anti-PD-1 for oral cavity cancer. TCRdb's table, derived via immunoSEQ multiplex PCR, lists solely in-frame clones and lacks some. The table includes 10,000 to 15,000 clones, about 60% detected once. The germline gives CDR1 ENHRY, CDR2 SYGVKD. The CDR3 contains 19 residues. V dropped 5 bases and J dropped 0; count of bases not matched to a gene: 13. V is TRBV10-3 and J is TRBJ2-1, with 10 bases matching TRBD2. The material sequenced was tumor tissue, taken before nivolumab (anti-PD-1) treatment. The receptor was derived from a person aged 35-80 years with oral cavity squamous cell carcinoma. The CDR3 sequence: CAISTSGIHQKSSYNEQFF. DNA for the CDR3: TGTGCCATCAGTACTAGCGGGATTCATCAAAAAAGCTCCTACAATGAGCAGTTCTTC.